This passage covers 5 T cell receptor beta chains from one sample sequenced in a study of shared clonotypes between healthy human individuals. Naive CD8 cells were CD45RO-negative, positively selected for CCR7, excluding terminally differentiated effector memory CD45RA+ cells. The data were produced by immunoSEQ multiplex PCR, yet TCRdb's version contains in-frame clones alone and is incomplete. The sample shows about 2.1 million clones, roughly 91% of them seen only once. Specimen: naive CD8+ T cells from PBMCs. These receptors originate from a man younger than 35 in good health. Some clones in this sample may be carry-over from other donors' samples.

The chain carries TRBV27 and TRBJ2-7; D is possibly TRBD2 (5 bases). Germline CDR1 and CDR2: MNHEY and SMNVEV (reference sequence). The V and J ends lost 8 bases and 4 bases respectively, with 15 bases between them. This CDR3 region has 13 residues. CDR3 in amino acids: CASSPEGPYEQYF. In DNA form, the CDR3 reads TGTGCCAGCTCACCTGAGGGCCCTTACGAGCAGTACTTC.

CDR3: CASGGVSTDTQYF. CDR3 nucleotides: TGTGCCAGCGGAGGAGTTAGCACAGATACGCAGTATTTT. This chain links TRBV7-6 with TRBJ2-3, with D possibly matching TRBD2 (5 bases). V gave up 8 bases and J gave up 0 bases, with 9 bases separating them. Germline V gene data show CDR1 as SGHVS and CDR2 as FNYEAQ. This CDR3 has 13 residues.

V and J are TRBV7-9 and TRBJ2-1, with a tentative D call TRBD2 (5 bases). The CDR3 extends over 13 amino acids. CDR1 and CDR2 from the germline V gene are SEHNR and FQNEAQ (reference sequence). V shed 3 bases and J shed 10 bases, with 13 bases lying between them. The CDR3 loop is CASSFARAGEQFF. The DNA of the CDR3 is TGTGCCAGCAGCTTTGCTAGGGCGGGCGAGCAGTTCTTC. Full variable domain (outside the CDR3, taken from reference TRBV7-9 and TRBJ2-1): DTGVSQNPRHKITKRGQNVTFRCDPISEHNRLYWYRQTLGQGPEFLTYFQNEAQLEKSRLLSDRFSAERPKGSFSTLEIQRTEQGDSAMYLCASSFARAGEQFFGPGTRLTVL.

With respect to this clone: This CDR3 is also generated by other DNA sequences in the sample. V usage is TRBV7-3 and J usage is TRBJ2-1, with D hard to call. The CDR3 consists of 15 residues. Trimming removed 2 bases at V and 1 base at J, with 9 bases between. The V gene's germline CDR1 is SGHTA and CDR2 FQGTGA. The CDR3 bases are TGTGCCAGCAGCTTACGGGCAGGTTCCTACAATGAGCAGTTCTTC. Residues: CASSLRAGSYNEQFF.

The chain couples TRBV5-6 to TRBJ2-1, with TRBD2 matching 15 bases. CDR1 is SGHDT, CDR2 YYEEEE, per germline. The CDR3 runs to 16 residues. Losses at the gene ends were 6 bases for V and 4 bases for J; bases not matched to a gene: 5. The CDR3 reads CASTGLAGGRYNEQFF. CDR3 bases: TGTGCCAGCACGGGACTAGCGGGGGGTAGGTACAATGAGCAGTTCTTC. Together with reference TRBV5-6 and TRBJ2-1, the CDR3 gives the full variable domain: DAGVTQSPTHLIKTRGQQVTLRCSPKSGHDTVSWYQQALGQGPQFIFQYYEEEERQRGNFPDRFSGHQFPNYSSELNVNALLLGDSALYLCASTGLAGGRYNEQFFGPGTRLTVL.